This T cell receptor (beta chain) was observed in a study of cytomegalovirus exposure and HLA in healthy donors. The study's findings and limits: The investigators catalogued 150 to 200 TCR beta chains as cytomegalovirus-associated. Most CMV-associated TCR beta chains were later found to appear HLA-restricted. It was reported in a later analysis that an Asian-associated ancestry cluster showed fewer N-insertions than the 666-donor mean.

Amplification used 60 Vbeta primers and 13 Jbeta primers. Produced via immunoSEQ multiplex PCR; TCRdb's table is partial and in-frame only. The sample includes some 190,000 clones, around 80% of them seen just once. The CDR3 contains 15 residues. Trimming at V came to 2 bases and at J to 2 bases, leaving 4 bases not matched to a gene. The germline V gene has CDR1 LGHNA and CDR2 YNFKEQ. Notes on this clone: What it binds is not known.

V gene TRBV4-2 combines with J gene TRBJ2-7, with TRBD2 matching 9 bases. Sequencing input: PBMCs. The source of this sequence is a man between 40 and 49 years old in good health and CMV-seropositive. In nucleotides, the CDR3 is TGTGCCAGCAGCCAACGCCTAGCGGGGACCTACGAGCAGTACTTC. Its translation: CASSQRLAGTYEQYF.